Below are 18 T cell receptor beta chains sequenced from a single sample in a study of T cell repertoires in cytomegalovirus infection. From the reads, TCRdb called clonotypes with MiXCR, one entry per CDR3 protein. Counted here are about 100,000 distinct CDR3 sequences, more than 20% occurring once; the ten biggest clones make up roughly two fifths. Sequences were obtained from CD8+ T cells from PBMCs. Receptor source: a human donor in good health (CMV status not recorded). Some clones in this sample may be carry-over from other donors' samples.

Only one count was recorded for this clonotype. V usage is TRBV6-6 and J usage is TRBJ2-7; the match to TRBD1 covers 7 bases. With 5 bases clipped from V and 3 bases from J, the junction kept 13 bases outside the gene matches. From germline, CDR1 is MNHNY and CDR2 SVGAGI (reference sequence). The CDR3 extends over 16 amino acids. This CDR3 is CASSKGTGQQNYEQYF. The CDR3 DNA is TGTGCCAGCAGTAAAGGGACGGGACAGCAAAACTACGAGCAGTACTTC.

The rearrangement links TRBV29-1 to TRBJ2-4, with a weak D call TRBD1 (6 bases). CDR1 is SQVTM, CDR2 ANQGSEA, per germline. V was trimmed by 5 bases and J by 3 bases, leaving 14 bases between them. The CDR3 extends over 14 amino acids. The CDR3 sequence: CSVPSTGDKNIQYF. CDR3 coding DNA: TGCAGCGTTCCCTCGACAGGAGACAAAAACATTCAGTACTTC. Together with reference TRBV29-1 and TRBJ2-4, the CDR3 gives the full variable domain: SAVISQKPSRDICQRGTSLTIQCQVDSQVTMMFWYRQQPGQSLTLIATANQGSEATYESGFVIDKFPISRPNLTFSTLTVSNMSPEDSSIYLCSVPSTGDKNIQYFGAGTRLSVL.

V and J are TRBV2 and TRBJ2-1, with D tentatively TRBD1 (5 bases). This CDR3 has 13 amino acids. V dropped 3 bases and J dropped 9 bases, with 12 bases sitting between them. Germline V gene data show CDR1 as SNHLY and CDR2 as FYNNEI. The CDR3 loop is CASSEAGLPEQFF. Here the CDR3 DNA reads TGTGCCAGCAGTGAGGCAGGGTTACCTGAGCAGTTCTTC.

About this clonotype: The germline gene is not matched at one end of the junction; a read error may be the cause. This chain joins TRBV10-1 and TRBJ1-5, with D possibly being TRBD1 (6 bases). The germline gives CDR1 WNHNN, CDR2 SYGVQD (reference sequence). This CDR3 has 14 amino acids. The DNA of the CDR3 is TGTGCCAGCAGCTTGACAGGCGTGGGCCAGCCCCAGCATTTT. Amino acid sequence: CASSLTGVGQPQHF.

This clonotype showed up many times. The chain carries TRBV6-6 and TRBJ1-1, with D perhaps matching TRBD1 (6 bases). The CDR3 is 14 amino acids. Trimming removed 6 bases from V and 5 bases from J, with 16 bases in between. CDR1 and CDR2 (germline): MNHNY, SVGAGI (reference sequence). The CDR3: CASSPAGQQTEAFF. The CDR3 nucleotides read TGTGCCAGCAGCCCAGCAGGACAGCAAACTGAAGCTTTCTTT.

In this sample, this clonotype turned up many times. The chain links TRBV10-2 to TRBJ2-7, with a possible D match to TRBD2 (6 bases). Trimming took 8 bases from V and 2 from J, leaving 10 bases between them. Germline lookup yields CDR1 WSHSY and CDR2 SAAADI. This CDR3 is built from 12 residues. The CDR3 DNA sequence: TGCGCCAGCTACGGGACTCCCTACGAGCAGTACTTC. Encoded protein: CASYGTPYEQYF.

This clonotype showed up just a few times. The V call is TRBV5-6, the J call TRBJ2-5; D perhaps matches TRBD1 (5 bases). Looked up from germline, CDR1 is SGHDT and CDR2 is YYEEEE. With 0 bases removed from V and 7 bases from J, the gap between germline ends came to 10 bases. The CDR3 length is 13 residues. CDR3 in DNA: TGTGCCAGCAGCTTGGGGACACTGGGGACCCAGTACTTC. Translated: CASSLGTLGTQYF.

In regard to this clonotype: The junction departs from the called germline gene at one end, perhaps through a read error. This chain uses TRBV28 with TRBJ1-5; D is perhaps TRBD1 (5 bases). The length of the CDR3 is 16 residues. Germline V CDR1 and CDR2: MDHEN, SYDVKM. CDR3 region: CTSSWDSLRNNQPQHF. CDR3 nucleotide sequence: TGTACCAGCAGTTGGGACTCCCTCAGGAACAATCAGCCCCAGCATTTT.

The chain is built from TRBV4-3 and TRBJ1-5; D is ambiguous. Deletions cut 0 bases from V and 7 bases from J, with 19 bases between. Germline V CDR1 and CDR2: LGHNA, YSLEER. CDR3 size: 17 residues. In DNA form, the CDR3 reads TGCGCCAGCAGCCAAGATTTGTCGGACGGCGGACGGCAGCCCCAGCATTTT. Protein product: CASSQDLSDGGRQPQHF.

This clonotype has just a few counts. The chain employs TRBV28 and TRBJ2-3; 11 nucleotides match TRBD2. In germline, CDR1 is MDHEN, CDR2 SYDVKM. CDR3 size: 16 residues. V lost 3 bases to trimming and J lost 5 bases; unmatched junction nucleotides: 7. The CDR3 sequence: CASSLLAGGRGDTQYF. DNA for the CDR3: TGTGCCAGCAGTTTGCTAGCGGGGGGCCGGGGAGATACGCAGTATTTT.

The chain's CDR3 is CASSTRQAASQETQYF. DNA of the CDR3: TGTGCCAGCAGTACTAGACAGGCGGCGAGTCAAGAGACCCAGTACTTC. The chain recombines TRBV28 with TRBJ2-5, with D possibly matching TRBD1 (6 bases). Germline V gene data show CDR1 as MDHEN and CDR2 as SYDVKM. The CDR3 length is 16 residues. Trimming removed 5 bases from V and 2 bases from J, with 18 bases in between. Combining the CDR3 with reference TRBV28 and TRBJ2-5 gives the whole variable domain DVKVTQSSRYLVKRTGEKVFLECVQDMDHENMFWYRQDPGLGLRLIYFSYDVKMKEKGDIPEGYSVSREKKERFSLILESASTNQTSMYLCASSTRQAASQETQYFGPGTRLLVL.

The chain links TRBV30 to TRBJ1-1; possibly TRBD1 for D (5 bases). The V end lost 0 bases, the J end lost 6 bases, and 20 bases lay between the germline ends. The CDR3 consists of 16 residues. Germline CDR1 GTSNPN, CDR2 SVGIG (reference sequence). As DNA, the CDR3 is TGTGCCTGGAGTGTTGGAGGGGACGGGCCGGACCCTGAAGCTTTCTTT. This codes for CAWSVGGDGPDPEAFF.

This chain connects TRBV15 to TRBJ2-3; D is possibly TRBD1 (6 bases). The germline gives CDR1 LNHNV, CDR2 YYDKDF (reference sequence). V lost 0 bases, J lost 1 base, and 8 bases lay in between. CDR3 length: 15 residues. This CDR3 is CATSRDGGRTDTQYF. CDR3 sequence (DNA): TGTGCCACCAGCAGAGATGGGGGCCGCACAGATACGCAGTATTTT.

J is TRBJ2-7 and V is TRBV28; 12 nucleotides agree with TRBD2. This CDR3 region has 16 residues. J gave up 5 bases and V 3 bases, and 8 bases lay outside the gene matches. Germline V gene sequence: CDR1 MDHEN, CDR2 SYDVKM. This CDR3 reads CASSFLTSGRPHEQYF. CDR3 bases: TGTGCCAGCAGTTTCTTAACTAGCGGGAGGCCCCACGAGCAGTACTTC.

This clonotype was found many times. The chain couples TRBV7-3 to TRBJ1-2, with D tentatively TRBD1 (5 bases). Germline lookup yields CDR1 SGHTA and CDR2 FQGTGA. This CDR3 contains 15 residues. Trimming shortened V by 2 bases and J by 4 bases, and 14 bases separated the two germline ends. The DNA of the CDR3 is TGTGCCAGCAGCTTATCGGGTGGGGGTATCTATGGCTACACCTTC. Translation: CASSLSGGGIYGYTF. Complete variable domain (other parts from reference TRBV7-3 and TRBJ1-2): GAGVSQTPSNKVTEKGKYVELRCDPISGHTALYWYRQSLGQGPEFLIYFQGTGAADDSGLPNDRFFAVRPEGSVSTLKIQRTERGDSAVYLCASSLSGGGIYGYTFGSGTRLTVV.

The V and J genes are TRBV4-3 and TRBJ1-1, with D unclear. The V gene lost 0 bases and the J gene lost 1 base, with 6 bases spanning the gap. CDR1 and CDR2 (germline): LGHNA, YSLEER. This CDR3 region has 14 residues. The CDR3 region has the DNA TGCGCCAGCAGCCAAGACAGGTCGAACACTGAAGCTTTCTTT. Its protein is CASSQDRSNTEAFF.

This clonotype was detected only a few times. The V and J genes are TRBV7-6 and TRBJ2-1; 8 bases line up with TRBD2. The CDR3 consists of 17 residues. CDR1 and CDR2 from the germline V gene are SGHVS and FNYEAQ. J lost 7 bases, V lost 1 base, and 12 bases had no gene match. The CDR3: CASSLEAGAGAVNEQFF. The CDR3 DNA follows: TGTGCCAGCAGCTTAGAAGCTGGAGCGGGAGCGGTTAATGAGCAGTTCTTC.

The rearrangement uses TRBV14 and TRBJ2-3; D ambiguous. The CDR3 has 15 residues. Trimming took off 0 bases at V and 1 base at J, with 8 bases between the two ends. Germline lookup yields CDR1 SGHDN and CDR2 FVKESK. CDR3 bases: TGTGCCAGCAGCCAAGATTTGTATCGCACAGATACGCAGTATTTT. This translates into CASSQDLYRTDTQYF.